The 19 T cell receptor beta chains given below trace back to one sample, sequenced in a study of CD8 T cells in Susac syndrome (dated by TCRdb to the late 2010s). To prepare the library, the immunoSEQ multiplex PCR assay was applied. RNA was extracted with the RNeasy kit and about 0.5 to 1 ug was reverse transcribed using random hexamers. The public reads were reanalyzed by TCRdb: fastp trimming at Q25, MiXCR alignment, in-frame beta chains only. When rows share a CDR3 protein, they turn into one entry using the most common DNA and genes. For this sample there are 150,000 to 200,000 distinct CDR3 sequences; roughly 93% appear just once. The leading ten clones occupy approximately 0.14% of the sample. Input material: CD4+ T cells from PBMCs. The origin of the receptors is a human donor in good health.

The chain has TRBV9 and TRBJ2-3; D perhaps matches TRBD2 (6 bases). The CDR3 contains 16 residues. Deletions cut 4 bases from V and 1 base from J, with 16 bases between. Germline CDR1 reads SGDLS; CDR2 reads YYNGEE. CDR3 coding DNA: TGTGCCAGCAGCTCCCGTAGGGGCGGGGGCACAGATACGCAGTATTTT. It yields the protein CASSSRRGGGTDTQYF.

The gene calls are TRBV4-1 and TRBJ2-7; 11 bases align to TRBD2. CDR3 length: 17 residues. After removal of 2 bases from V and 5 bases from J, the junction contained 11 bases not matched to a gene. CDR1 is MGHRA and CDR2 is YSYEKL in the germline V gene. The CDR3 nucleotides are TGCGCCAGCAGCCAAACGTTTAGCGGGGGGGCACCGCACGAGCAGTACTTC. This codes for CASSQTFSGGAPHEQYF.

V gene TRBV6-5 combines with J gene TRBJ2-2; D is perhaps TRBD1 or TRBD2 (5 bases each). CDR1 MNHEY and CDR2 SVGAGI come from the germline V gene. The CDR3 has 15 residues. V shed 6 bases and J shed 4 bases, with 15 bases lying between them. The CDR3 region has the DNA TGTGCCAGCAGACCGGGGACCGCGGGCACCGGGGAGCTGTTTTTT. This codes for CASRPGTAGTGELFF.

The chain uses TRBV6-6 and TRBJ2-5, with D perhaps matching TRBD1 (5 bases). V was clipped by 0 bases and J by 3 bases, with 8 bases between them. The CDR3 extends over 14 amino acids. Germline V lookup: CDR1 MNHNY, CDR2 SVGAGI (reference sequence). The CDR3 DNA reads as TGTGCCAGCAGTTACTCGACAGCTGAAGAGACCCAGTACTTC. Amino acids: CASSYSTAEETQYF.

The chain joins TRBV7-9 to TRBJ1-1, with D possibly being TRBD1 (5 bases). This CDR3 is built from 15 residues. Germline values: CDR1 SEHNR, CDR2 FQNEAQ (reference sequence). Trimming pared 7 bases from V and 0 bases from J, leaving 15 bases between. The CDR3 is CASTTQGGMNTEAFF. The DNA for the CDR3 is TGTGCCAGCACCACTCAGGGCGGGATGAACACTGAAGCTTTCTTT.

The V and J genes are TRBV6-5 and TRBJ1-4; D uncertain. The CDR3 is made up of 14 amino acids. The V end was cut by 0 bases, the J end by 8 bases, with 10 bases between. Per the germline V gene, CDR1 is MNHEY and CDR2 is SVGAGI. CDR3: CASSYSLLGEKLFF. As DNA, the CDR3 is TGTGCCAGCAGTTACTCGTTACTCGGAGAAAAACTGTTTTTT.

The chain links TRBV5-1 to TRBJ2-5; 10 bases agree with TRBD2. V was pared by 4 bases and J by 5 bases, with 5 bases of the junction left unmatched. This CDR3 spans 14 amino acids. Germline V gene data show CDR1 as SGHRS and CDR2 as YFSETQ. The CDR3 coding sequence is TGCGCCAGCAGCATAGCGGGGGGTCCTGAGACCCAGTACTTC. It specifies CASSIAGGPETQYF.

The V call is TRBV3-1, the J call TRBJ2-7, with D possibly matching TRBD2 (6 bases). Trimming left V 0 bases short and J 7 bases short, with 13 bases between. The length of the CDR3 is 14 residues. CDR1 LGHDT and CDR2 YNNKEL come from the germline V gene (reference sequence). This chain's CDR3 is CASSQDLRGLEQYF. CDR3 nucleotides: TGTGCCAGCAGCCAAGATTTGCGGGGCTTAGAGCAGTACTTC.

V is TRBV5-1 and J is TRBJ2-7, with D perhaps TRBD1 (5 bases). Germline CDR1 reads SGHRS; CDR2 reads YFSETQ. The CDR3 consists of 15 residues. V was cut by 2 bases and J by 0 bases, with 12 bases left in between. The CDR3 spells CASSLQDRTSYEQYF. CDR3 in DNA: TGCGCCAGCAGCTTACAAGACAGAACCTCCTACGAGCAGTACTTC.

This chain uses TRBV14 with TRBJ2-1, with a possible D match to TRBD2 (6 bases). V gave up 7 bases and J gave up 4 bases, with 17 bases separating them. The CDR3 has 15 amino acids. Germline assignment: CDR1 SGHDN and CDR2 FVKESK. Here the CDR3 reads CASTVLGGSYNEQFF. CDR3 bases: TGTGCCAGCACTGTGTTGGGGGGATCGTACAATGAGCAGTTCTTC.

This chain connects TRBV12-3 or TRBV12-4 to TRBJ2-2, with TRBD1 matching over 7 bases. Germline trimming cut 5 bases from V and 6 bases from J; bases unmatched to any gene: 12. CDR3 length equals 16 residues. The CDR3: CASSPANNRGPGELFF. CDR3 nucleotide sequence: TGTGCCAGCAGTCCCGCAAACAACAGGGGACCCGGGGAGCTGTTTTTT.

The chain joins TRBV7-2 to TRBJ2-1; 7 bases agree with TRBD1. CDR1 is SGHTA, CDR2 FQGNSA, per germline. With 0 bases clipped from V and 9 bases from J, the junction kept 5 bases outside the gene matches. This CDR3 spans 14 amino acids. The CDR3 region is CASSLALAGGEQFF. CDR3 nucleotide sequence: TGTGCCAGCAGCTTAGCGCTAGCAGGGGGTGAGCAGTTCTTC.

The chain has TRBV9 and TRBJ2-4, with TRBD2 matching over 8 bases. With 3 bases clipped from V and 3 bases from J, the junction kept 20 bases outside the gene matches. CDR3 size: 20 residues. Germline V CDR1 and CDR2: SGDLS, YYNGEE. CDR3 nucleotides: TGTGCCAGCAGCGCGCAAGTACTAGCGGAGGCTCCCGGGGACAAAAACATTCAGTACTTC. It encodes CASSAQVLAEAPGDKNIQYF. Complete variable domain (other parts from reference TRBV9 and TRBJ2-4): DSGVTQTPKHLITATGQRVTLRCSPRSGDLSVYWYQQSLDQGLQFLIQYYNGEERAKGNILERFSAQQFPDLHSELNLSSLELGDSALYFCASSAQVLAEAPGDKNIQYFGAGTRLSVL.

The rearrangement joins TRBV20-1 to TRBJ2-3; tentatively, D is TRBD1 (6 bases). With 4 bases removed from V and 11 bases from J, the gap between germline ends came to 13 bases. Germline V gives CDR1 DFQATT, CDR2 SNEGSKA (reference sequence). This CDR3 contains 11 residues. DNA of the CDR3: TGCAGTGCTAACGGACCAGGGGAGCAGTATTTT. It encodes CSANGPGEQYF.

The chain has TRBV13 and TRBJ1-2; no firm D call. The CDR3 covers 12 residues. Germline V CDR1 and CDR2: PRHDT, FYEKMQ (reference sequence). V gave up 1 base and J gave up 6 bases, with 6 bases separating them. DNA for the CDR3: TGTGCCAGCAGCTTAGATGTGGATGGCTACACCTTC. It specifies CASSLDVDGYTF.

This rearrangement joins TRBV12-3 or TRBV12-4 to TRBJ2-5; 9 bases line up with TRBD2. This CDR3 spans 15 amino acids. The J segment lost 4 bases and the V segment lost 5 bases, leaving 8 bases of the junction unmatched. DNA for the CDR3: TGTGCCAGCAGTCCAATCGAGACTAGCGGAGAGACCCAGTACTTC. Encoded protein: CASSPIETSGETQYF.

The chain is built from TRBV3-1 and TRBJ2-1; perhaps TRBD1 as D (5 bases). Looked up from germline, CDR1 is LGHDT and CDR2 is YNNKEL (reference sequence). Trimming removed 3 bases from V and 4 bases from J, with 13 bases in between. This CDR3 region has 15 residues. CDR3 amino acids: CASSQRLQVYNEQFF. The CDR3 nucleotides read TGTGCCAGCAGCCAGCGCTTACAGGTTTACAATGAGCAGTTCTTC.

The V call is TRBV6-1, the J call TRBJ2-7; D is unresolved. The CDR3 is 12 residues long. The ends were cut back, 4 bases at V and 4 bases at J, with 8 bases in the middle. Germline V lookup: CDR1 MNHNS, CDR2 SASEGT. The CDR3 DNA reads TGTGCCAGCAGTGTTGGGTATTACGAGCAGTACTTC. Its translation is CASSVGYYEQYF.

The chain couples TRBV20-1 to TRBJ1-1; TRBD1 matches at 10 bases. The CDR3 length is 14 residues. From germline, CDR1 is DFQATT and CDR2 SNEGSKA (reference sequence). The trim removed 5 bases at V and 5 bases at J, leaving 8 bases unmatched. CDR3 amino acids: CSALRQGAETEAFF. In DNA, the CDR3 is TGCAGTGCTTTACGACAGGGGGCGGAAACTGAAGCTTTCTTT.